This T cell receptor beta chain was retrieved from a study of blood T cell repertoires in COVID-19. TCRdb keeps only in-frame clones here, not all; method: immunoSEQ multiplex PCR. This sample carries approximately 440,000 clones, roughly 88% of them seen once, and the ten largest clones take 0.6% to 0.7%. Germline V gene data show CDR1 as SNHLY and CDR2 as FYNNEI. Germline trimming cut 6 bases from V and 4 bases from J; bases unmatched to any gene: 5. This CDR3 spans 14 amino acids. Recovered status applied to Cohort 3 donors who had two consecutive negative PCRs. It also applied to those with clearance or with symptom resolution.

The sample taken for sequencing was PBMCs or T cells enriched from blood (not recorded which). The V gene is TRBV2, the J gene TRBJ1-5; 8 bases align to TRBD1. This TCR was sampled from a man aged 18 to 29 who had recovered from COVID-19. The CDR3 here is CASRDTGGNQPQHF. The CDR3, as DNA: TGTGCCAGCAGGGATACAGGGGGGAATCAGCCCCAGCATTTT.